Following are 3 T cell receptor beta chains from one sample sequenced in a study of monozygotic twins with inflammatory bowel disease. TCRdb reprocessed the 5' RACE reads and keeps a single row for each CDR3 protein, giving no DNA. Recorded for this sample: a few hundred thousand distinct CDR3 sequences. The specimen was blood. The source is a human donor with ulcerative colitis or Crohn's disease, or a healthy co-twin of an affected twin (not recorded which).

The chain has TRBV4-1 and TRBJ2-7; absent DNA, TCRdb's TRBD1 call cannot be checked. CDR3 length: 14 amino acids. Germline V CDR1 and CDR2: MGHRA, YSYEKL. The CDR3 loop is CASSQVQGEYEQYF.

This chain connects TRBV27 to TRBJ2-6; TCRdb's D call, TRBD1, is unchecked because there is no DNA. The CDR3 is 14 residues long. CDR1 MNHEY and CDR2 SMNVEV come from the germline V gene (reference sequence). The CDR3 region is CASSQGRVANVLTF.

J is TRBJ2-7 and V is TRBV7-9; the D call of TRBD1 rests on TCRdb alone, since no DNA is present to check it. Germline V lookup: CDR1 SEHNR, CDR2 FQNEAQ (reference sequence). This CDR3 region has 14 residues. The CDR3 sequence: CASSLDRGWGEQYF.